Following are 15 T cell receptor beta chains from one sample sequenced in a study of CD8 T cells in Susac syndrome. Reverse transcription of about 0.45 to 1 ug RNA was carried out with random hexamers. One entry per CDR3 protein results from TCRdb running MiXCR on the immunoSEQ multiplex PCR reads. The data show more than 40,000 distinct CDR3 sequences, with more than 85% seen just once and almost 0.55% held by the top ten. The sample taken for sequencing was CD8+ T cells from PBMCs. These TCRs come from a human donor in good health.

This chain connects TRBV7-2 to TRBJ2-5; 9 nucleotides align to TRBD2. The CDR3 spans 18 residues. The junction had 16 bases not matched to a gene; V was cut back by 3 bases and J by 5 bases. The germline V gene has CDR1 SGHTA and CDR2 FQGNSA. The CDR3 region has the DNA TGTGCCAGCAGCTTGGGGGCGGCTAGCGGGGCGGGATGGGAGACCCAGTACTTC. Residues: CASSLGAASGAGWETQYF.

This clonotype has just one count. The rearrangement uses TRBV15 and TRBJ1-2; D remains ambiguous. Germline CDR1 is LNHNV and CDR2 is YYDKDF (reference sequence). V lost 0 bases to trimming and J lost 11 bases, with 22 bases between them. The CDR3 covers 16 residues. As DNA, the CDR3 is TGTGCCACCAGCAGAGATCGAGGCAGCCGTGAGCCTTGGTACACCTTC. The encoded protein is CATSRDRGSREPWYTF. The full variable domain, in which reference TRBV15 and TRBJ1-2 provide the parts outside the CDR3, is DAMVIQNPRYQVTQFGKPVTLSCSQTLNHNVMYWYQQKSSQAPKLLFHYYDKDFNNEADTPDNFQSRRPNTSFCFLDIRSPGLGDTAMYLCATSRDRGSREPWYTFGSGTRLTVV.

This clonotype was recorded once. V is TRBV4-2 and J is TRBJ2-1, with 9 nucleotides matching TRBD2. CDR1 LGHNA and CDR2 YNFKEQ come from the germline V gene. CDR3 length equals 12 residues. Germline trimming cut 5 bases from V and 10 bases from J; bases unmatched to any gene: 3. The DNA of the CDR3 is TGTGCCAGCAGCATCGGACTAGCGGAGCAGTTCTTC. Amino acids: CASSIGLAEQFF.

The chain carries TRBV11-2 and TRBJ2-3, with D perhaps matching TRBD2 (7 bases). The CDR3 is 15 residues long. The germline V and J ends were trimmed by 2 bases and 8 bases, with 17 bases remaining between them. Per germline, CDR1 SGHAT and CDR2 FQNNGV. The CDR3 region is CASSLSVGRGSTQYF. In DNA form, the CDR3 reads TGTGCCAGCAGCTTATCTGTTGGGAGGGGGTCTACGCAGTATTTT.

The chain recombines TRBV28 with TRBJ1-2; D uncertain. Looked up from germline, CDR1 is MDHEN and CDR2 is SYDVKM. The CDR3 covers 11 residues. The V end was cut by 4 bases, the J end by 7 bases, with 7 bases between. CDR3 in DNA: TGTGCCAGCAGTTCTAGTGGTGGCTACACCTTC. Protein product: CASSSSGGYTF.

This chain links TRBV6-4 with TRBJ1-2; D remains ambiguous. This CDR3 spans 12 amino acids. From germline, CDR1 is MRHNA and CDR2 SNTAGT. V lost 2 bases, J lost 5 bases, and 6 bases lay in between. In DNA form, the CDR3 reads TGTGCCAGCAGTGACGTGGGTTATGGCTACACCTTC. It translates to CASSDVGYGYTF.

This clonotype was detected a few times. The rearrangement uses TRBV29-1 and TRBJ2-7; 9 nucleotides match TRBD2. This CDR3 spans 13 amino acids. With 5 bases clipped from V and 0 bases from J, the junction kept 2 bases outside the gene matches. Germline V CDR1 and CDR2: SQVTM, ANQGSEA. This CDR3 reads CSVLAGTSYEQYF. The CDR3 DNA sequence: TGCAGCGTTCTAGCGGGGACCTCCTACGAGCAGTACTTC.

The CDR3 nucleotides are TGTGCCAGCAGTGATCGGAGACTAGCGGTAAACACCGGGGAGCTGTTTTTT. This encodes CASSDRRLAVNTGELFF. The gene calls are TRBV6-4 and TRBJ2-2, with TRBD2 matching over 9 bases. Germline V gives CDR1 MRHNA, CDR2 SNTAGT. This CDR3 contains 17 residues. The V and J ends lost 3 bases and 2 bases, in that order; junction bases with no gene match: 7.

V and J are TRBV27 and TRBJ2-5, with D uncertain. Trimming took off 6 bases at V and 7 bases at J, with 9 bases between the two ends. There are 11 residues in the CDR3. Germline-derived CDR1 and CDR2 are MNHEY and SMNVEV (reference sequence). The CDR3 nucleotides read TGTGCCAGCAGATGGGGTGGGACCCAGTACTTC. Residues: CASRWGGTQYF.

This clonotype came up once. V gene TRBV20-1 combines with J gene TRBJ2-7; 7 bases match TRBD2. The CDR3 sequence is 13 residues long. The V gene's germline CDR1 is DFQATT and CDR2 SNEGSKA (reference sequence). The J segment lost 3 bases and the V segment lost 6 bases, leaving 8 bases of the junction unmatched. CDR3 DNA: TGCAGTGCCCTAAGCGGGAACGACTACGAGCAGTACTTC. This encodes CSALSGNDYEQYF.

The chain uses TRBV7-9 and TRBJ2-1; a weak D match, TRBD1 (6 bases). Per germline, CDR1 SEHNR and CDR2 FQNEAQ (reference sequence). The CDR3 has 16 residues. The V and J ends lost 5 bases and 0 bases respectively, with 14 bases between them. In nucleotides, the CDR3 is TGTGCCAGCAGCCCTGATACAGGGAGCTCCTACAATGAGCAGTTCTTC. Residues: CASSPDTGSSYNEQFF.

J is TRBJ2-3 and V is TRBV7-9; D gene unclear. The CDR3 contains 14 residues. The germline V gene encodes CDR1 SEHNR and CDR2 FQNEAQ (reference sequence). With 4 bases removed from V and 1 base from J, the gap between germline ends came to 9 bases. The CDR3 bases are TGTGCCAGCAGCTCTATCGGAGGCACAGATACGCAGTATTTT. Its translation is CASSSIGGTDTQYF.

The chain is built from TRBV6-1 and TRBJ2-7; 9 bases line up with TRBD1. Germline V gene data show CDR1 as MNHNS and CDR2 as SASEGT. With V trimmed by 6 bases and J by 3 bases, 6 bases remained unmatched. The CDR3 loop spans 14 amino acids. CDR3 loop: CASRPGQGYYEQYF. The CDR3 nucleotides read TGTGCCAGCAGGCCTGGACAGGGGTACTACGAGCAGTACTTC.

The J gene is TRBJ2-4, the V gene TRBV6-4; D is possibly TRBD2 (6 bases). CDR1 and CDR2 from the germline V gene are MRHNA and SNTAGT. The CDR3 has 13 amino acids. V dropped 4 bases and J dropped 5 bases, with 9 bases sitting between them. This CDR3 is CASSVGGENIQYF. The CDR3 DNA reads as TGTGCCAGCAGTGTAGGAGGGGAAAACATTCAGTACTTC.

The rearrangement uses TRBV12-3 or TRBV12-4 and TRBJ2-7; possible D gene TRBD2, 6 bases. The CDR3 runs to 14 residues. V was trimmed by 5 bases and J by 7 bases, leaving 18 bases between them. CDR3 residues: CASSPGGTGGEQYF. The CDR3 region has the DNA TGTGCCAGCAGTCCAGGAGGGACTGGAGGGGAGCAGTACTTC.